The 28 T cell receptor beta chains presented below share a single source sample, sequenced in a study of T cells in Graves' hyperthyroidism and ophthalmopathy (dated by TCRdb to the late 2010s). The library was made by multiplex PCR. Sequencing was performed on an Illumina HiSeq 2000. The TCR beta CDR3 regions were amplified from RNA transcripts. For the first round of RT-PCR on the TCR CDR3, the HTBI primer set was used together with the Qiagen OneStep RT-PCR kit. Starting from the raw public reads, TCRdb applied fastp trimming at Q25, assembled clones with MiXCR and retained in-frame beta chains. Entries are consolidated by CDR3 protein sequence, retaining the most common genes and DNA. This sample is represented by some 460,000 distinct CDR3 sequences; approximately 15% of them were singletons. Around 7.3% of the sample lies in the top ten. Sequenced input: blood. The receptors originated from a woman aged 18-35 years with Graves' hyperthyroidism.

This clonotype was counted ten times or more. This rearrangement joins TRBV7-3 to TRBJ2-4; 8 bases fit TRBD2. Germline V gene sequence: CDR1 SGHTA, CDR2 FQGTGA. The trim removed 6 bases at V and 8 bases at J, leaving 9 bases unmatched. The CDR3 sequence is 14 residues long. CDR3 loop: CASSQGSGGDIQYF. The DNA of the CDR3 is TGTGCCAGCAGTCAAGGAAGCGGGGGAGACATTCAGTACTTC.

This clonotype was counted ten times or more. The genes are TRBV3-1 and TRBJ2-2; TRBD2 agrees at 8 bases. Germline V gene sequence: CDR1 LGHDT, CDR2 YNNKEL (reference sequence). This CDR3 region has 14 residues. With V trimmed by 5 bases and J by 5 bases, 4 bases remained unmatched. CDR3 amino acids: CASSSGGRTGELFF. CDR3 coding DNA: TGTGCCAGCAGCTCGGGGGGGAGGACCGGGGAGCTGTTTTTT. Together with reference TRBV3-1 and TRBJ2-2, the CDR3 gives the full variable domain: DTAVSQTPKYLVTQMGNDKSIKCEQNLGHDTMYWYKQDSKKFLKIMFSYNNKELIINETVPNRFSPKSPDKAHLNLHINSLELGDSAVYFCASSSGGRTGELFFGEGSRLTVL.

J is TRBJ1-4 and V is TRBV30; no clear D. This CDR3 has 13 amino acids. Germline V gene data show CDR1 as GTSNPN and CDR2 as SVGIG (reference sequence). Trimming took 3 bases from V and 9 from J, leaving 14 bases between them. DNA of the CDR3: TGTGCCTGGAGCCCCTGGAACGAGAAAAAACTGTTTTTT. Amino acid sequence: CAWSPWNEKKLFF.

The sample holds a few counts of this clonotype. The chain couples TRBV9 to TRBJ2-2; the D gene is possibly TRBD2 (6 bases). CDR3 length: 16 residues. Trimming pared 7 bases from V and 4 bases from J, leaving 20 bases between. In germline, CDR1 is SGDLS, CDR2 YYNGEE. In DNA, the CDR3 is TGTGCCAGCCCATCGCCGGGGGACGGAAGCACCGGGGAGCTGTTTTTT. Translating gives CASPSPGDGSTGELFF.

Many counts were recorded for this clonotype. This CDR3 reads CASSEGLAGYQETQYF. In DNA form, the CDR3 reads TGTGCCAGCAGTGAAGGGCTAGCGGGGTACCAAGAGACCCAGTACTTC. This chain uses TRBV6-1 with TRBJ2-5; 9 bases align to TRBD2. The germline gives CDR1 MNHNS, CDR2 SASEGT. CDR3 length equals 16 residues. V gave up 1 base and J gave up 0 bases; unmatched junction bases: 3.

This clonotype was picked up a small number of times. The V and J genes are TRBV6-6 and TRBJ2-7; TRBD2 agrees at 8 bases. CDR3 length: 13 amino acids. V gave up 0 bases and J gave up 5 bases; unmatched junction bases: 0. The germline V gene encodes CDR1 MNHNY and CDR2 SVGAGI (reference sequence). The CDR3 bases are TGTGCCAGCAGTTACTCGGGACTAGACGAGCAGTACTTC. Encoded protein: CASSYSGLDEQYF.

This clonotype was detected many times. The rearrangement joins TRBV30 to TRBJ1-1; perhaps TRBD1 as D (6 bases). The V and J ends lost 5 bases and 7 bases respectively, with 20 bases between them. CDR3 length: 14 residues. Per the germline V gene, CDR1 is GTSNPN and CDR2 is SVGIG (reference sequence). The chain's CDR3 is CAWRYARGGSEAFF. For the CDR3, the DNA is TGTGCCTGGCGCTATGCCCGAGGGGGGAGTGAAGCTTTCTTT.

This clonotype was seen repeatedly, ten times or more. CDR3 DNA: TGTGCCAGCAGCTTAGGCAGTGTCGGTGAGCAGTTCTTC. Translating it yields CASSLGSVGEQFF. This chain uses TRBV7-6 with TRBJ2-1; D uncertain. CDR1 and CDR2 (germline): SGHVS, FNYEAQ. The CDR3 has 13 amino acids. V shed 1 base and J shed 9 bases, with 10 bases lying between them.

This clonotype was picked up many times. This sequence joins TRBV10-3 and TRBJ2-3; unclear D gene. The V gene lost 6 bases and the J gene lost 7 bases, with 8 bases spanning the gap. CDR1 and CDR2 (germline): ENHRY, SYGVKD. The length of the CDR3 is 11 residues. The CDR3 protein is CAISPENTQYF. The DNA for the CDR3 is TGTGCCATCAGCCCAGAAAATACGCAGTATTTT.

This clonotype turned up a few times. The rearrangement uses TRBV9 and TRBJ1-3; D remains ambiguous. This CDR3 is built from 18 residues. Germline V gene lookup returns CDR1 SGDLS and CDR2 YYNGEE. V was trimmed by 0 bases and J by 0 bases, leaving 16 bases between them. This CDR3 is CASSVGQRPSSSGNTIYF. The CDR3 nucleotides read TGTGCCAGCAGCGTAGGCCAGAGACCTTCCTCCTCTGGAAACACCATATATTTT.

The chain employs TRBV9 and TRBJ2-1; 8 bases align to TRBD2. Germline values: CDR1 SGDLS, CDR2 YYNGEE. V was pared by 4 bases and J by 2 bases, with 8 bases of the junction left unmatched. The CDR3 is 16 residues long. The CDR3 DNA sequence: TGTGCCAGCAGCCTGAGCGGGAGCGACACCTACAATGAGCAGTTCTTC. Protein sequence: CASSLSGSDTYNEQFF.

This clonotype has a count of ten or more. The V and J genes are TRBV12-3 or TRBV12-4 and TRBJ2-6; TRBD1 might be the D (5 bases). V was cut by 1 base and J by 4 bases, with 8 bases left in between. This CDR3 comprises 15 residues. CDR3 DNA: TGTGCCAGCAGTTTAGGCAGGGCCGGGGCCAACGTCCTGACTTTC. This encodes CASSLGRAGANVLTF.

This clonotype was recorded many times. The rearrangement joins TRBV6-1 to TRBJ1-2; a weak D match, TRBD1 (5 bases). Deletions cut 4 bases from V and 7 bases from J, with 13 bases between. This CDR3 has 13 amino acids. Germline V gives CDR1 MNHNS, CDR2 SASEGT. CDR3 in amino acids: CASSVAGQRGYTF. As DNA, the CDR3 is TGTGCCAGCAGTGTGGCGGGGCAGCGTGGCTACACCTTC.

This clonotype was counted at least ten times. The chain has TRBV3-1 and TRBJ2-2, with 9 bases lining up with TRBD1. This CDR3 comprises 15 residues. V shed 1 base and J 3 bases; nucleotides not matched to a gene: 0. The germline gives CDR1 LGHDT, CDR2 YNNKEL (reference sequence). The CDR3 is CASSQGQGDTGELFF. The CDR3 bases are TGTGCCAGCAGCCAAGGACAGGGGGACACCGGGGAGCTGTTTTTT.

V gene TRBV9 combines with J gene TRBJ2-1; the match to TRBD2 covers 10 bases. The CDR3 runs to 15 residues. The junction had 9 bases not matched to a gene; V was cut back by 3 bases and J by 9 bases. From germline, CDR1 is SGDLS and CDR2 YYNGEE. CDR3 sequence: CASSASGRASGEQFF. The CDR3 coding sequence is TGTGCCAGCAGCGCCAGCGGGAGGGCCTCCGGTGAGCAGTTCTTC.

This clonotype showed up many times. CDR3 DNA sequence: TGTGCCAGCAGCTTAGAAGCCCCCGCCTACGAGCAGTACTTC. This sequence encodes CASSLEAPAYEQYF. The rearrangement links TRBV7-9 to TRBJ2-7; D is undetermined. Looked up from germline, CDR1 is SEHNR and CDR2 is FQNEAQ (reference sequence). The ends were cut back, 1 base at V and 2 bases at J, with 9 bases in the middle. CDR3 length: 14 amino acids.

This sequence joins TRBV19 and TRBJ1-2, with D possibly matching TRBD1 (6 bases). The CDR3 totals 13 residues. The V end lost 3 bases, the J end lost 5 bases, and 10 bases lay between the germline ends. Germline assignment: CDR1 LNHDA and CDR2 SQIVND (reference sequence). In nucleotides, the CDR3 is TGTGCCAGTAGTATGCGGGGGCGGTATGGCTACACCTTC. It is translated as CASSMRGRYGYTF.

This clonotype was detected once. This sequence may be a read error, since a much larger clone differs from it by one base. The V and J genes are TRBV20-1 and TRBJ1-3; 7 nucleotides line up with TRBD1. Looked up from germline, CDR1 is DFQATT and CDR2 is SNEGSKA (reference sequence). This CDR3 is built from 14 residues. CDR3 sequence: CSAGDSAALNTTYF. The CDR3 bases are TGCAGTGCGGGGGACAGTGCCGCACTAAACACCACATATTTT.

The chain recombines TRBV2 with TRBJ1-5, with 8 bases lining up with TRBD1. This CDR3 region has 14 residues. Germline V gene data show CDR1 as SNHLY and CDR2 as FYNNEI. Trimming cost V 5 bases and J 7 bases; bases outside gene matches: 7. CDR3 in amino acids: CASSMDRVGQPQHF. The DNA of the CDR3 is TGTGCCAGCAGTATGGACAGGGTCGGGCAGCCCCAGCATTTT.

This clonotype has ten or more counts. This chain joins TRBV30 and TRBJ1-3; D unresolved. CDR1 is GTSNPN and CDR2 is SVGIG in the germline V gene (reference sequence). Trimming took off 7 bases at V and 4 bases at J, with 11 bases between the two ends. The CDR3 is 12 amino acids. CDR3 amino acids: CASKVIGNTIYF. Written as DNA, the CDR3 is TGTGCCTCCAAGGTTATCGGAAACACCATATATTTT.

About this clonotype itself: A much larger clone sits a single nucleotide away, making a read error possible. The genes are TRBV20-1 and TRBJ2-1, with D unresolved. CDR1 is DFQATT and CDR2 is SNEGSKA in the germline V gene (reference sequence). The CDR3 length is 11 residues. The DNA for the CDR3 is TGCAGTGCTAGAGATCAGGATGAGCAGCTCTTC. It encodes CSARDQDEQLF.

Many counts were recorded for this clonotype. The rearrangement links TRBV12-5 to TRBJ2-1; 9 bases map to TRBD2. Unmatched junction bases numbered 8, after V lost 3 bases and J lost 8 bases. Germline V gives CDR1 LGHNT, CDR2 FRNRAP. The CDR3 runs to 15 residues. This CDR3 reads CASGLAGGSHDEQFF. Written as DNA, the CDR3 is TGTGCTAGTGGTTTAGCGGGGGGAAGTCACGATGAGCAGTTCTTC.

The V call is TRBV27, the J call TRBJ2-7, with D unresolved. Germline CDR1 reads MNHEY; CDR2 reads SMNVEV (reference sequence). Deletions cut 5 bases from V and 6 bases from J, with 20 bases between. This CDR3 comprises 15 residues. The chain's CDR3 is CASSRYSQTPGEQYF. The CDR3 DNA reads TGTGCCAGCAGTCGTTACTCCCAGACCCCAGGCGAGCAGTACTTC.

The table lists this clonotype with many counts. The J gene is TRBJ1-6, the V gene TRBV2; the D gene is possibly TRBD1 (6 bases). The length of the CDR3 is 19 residues. With 5 bases removed from V and 2 bases from J, the gap between germline ends came to 22 bases. Germline V CDR1 and CDR2: SNHLY, FYNNEI. The CDR3 region has the DNA TGTGCCAGCAGTCCCCAAGAGACAGGTGTGGTGGCCTATAATTCACCCCTCCACTTT. Encoded protein: CASSPQETGVVAYNSPLHF.

In this sample, this clonotype turned up many times. V is TRBV3-1 and J is TRBJ2-5; possible D gene TRBD2, 6 bases. Trimming removed 3 bases at V and 5 bases at J, with 13 bases between. This CDR3 is 14 amino acids long. Germline CDR1 and CDR2: LGHDT and YNNKEL (reference sequence). Here the CDR3 DNA reads TGTGCCAGCAGCCAGCCGGGACTCGGCGAGACCCAGTACTTC. Protein product: CASSQPGLGETQYF.

This clonotype was seen repeatedly, ten times or more. V and J are TRBV7-8 and TRBJ1-5, with TRBD1 identical over 7 bases. Germline V lookup: CDR1 SGHVS, CDR2 FQNEAQ. This CDR3 region has 14 residues. V gave up 3 bases and J gave up 10 bases; unmatched junction bases: 9. This CDR3 reads CASSLTGYQDPQHF. CDR3 sequence (DNA): TGTGCCAGCAGCTTGACAGGGTATCAAGACCCCCAGCATTTT.

This clonotype was observed at least ten times. The chain joins TRBV20-1 to TRBJ2-3; D could derive from TRBD1 or TRBD2 (5 bases each). The germline CDR1 and CDR2 sequences are DFQATT and SNEGSKA (reference sequence). The CDR3 extends over 15 amino acids. V shed 0 bases and J shed 4 bases, with 14 bases lying between them. The CDR3 protein is CSARDGTKLADTQYF. CDR3 coding DNA: TGCAGTGCTAGAGATGGGACCAAACTGGCAGATACGCAGTATTTT.

This clonotype was found many times. This sequence joins TRBV19 and TRBJ2-7, with 7 nucleotides matching TRBD1. With 2 bases clipped from V and 0 bases from J, the junction kept 13 bases outside the gene matches. The CDR3 contains 18 residues. Germline V CDR1 and CDR2: LNHDA, SQIVND (reference sequence). The CDR3 protein is CASSIKWTGVRSSYEQYF. DNA for the CDR3: TGTGCCAGTAGTATAAAGTGGACAGGTGTTAGGAGCTCCTACGAGCAGTACTTC.